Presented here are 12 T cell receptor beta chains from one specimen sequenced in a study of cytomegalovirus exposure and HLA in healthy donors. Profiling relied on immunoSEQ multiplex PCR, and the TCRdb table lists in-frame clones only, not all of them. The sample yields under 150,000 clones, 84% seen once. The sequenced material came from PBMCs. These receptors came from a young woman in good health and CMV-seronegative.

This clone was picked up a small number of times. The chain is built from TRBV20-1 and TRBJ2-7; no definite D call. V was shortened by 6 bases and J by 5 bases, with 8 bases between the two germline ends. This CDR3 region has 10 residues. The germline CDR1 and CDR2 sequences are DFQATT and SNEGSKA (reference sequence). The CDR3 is CSATWHEQYF. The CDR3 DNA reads TGCAGTGCAACGTGGCACGAGCAGTACTTC.

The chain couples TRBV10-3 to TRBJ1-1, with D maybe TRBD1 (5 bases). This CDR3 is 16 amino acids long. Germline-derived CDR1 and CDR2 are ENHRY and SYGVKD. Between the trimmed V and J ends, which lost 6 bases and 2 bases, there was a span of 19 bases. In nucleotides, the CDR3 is TGTGCCATCAGCCGACAGAATCGTGTTCTCAACACTGAAGCTTTCTTT. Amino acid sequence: CAISRQNRVLNTEAFF.

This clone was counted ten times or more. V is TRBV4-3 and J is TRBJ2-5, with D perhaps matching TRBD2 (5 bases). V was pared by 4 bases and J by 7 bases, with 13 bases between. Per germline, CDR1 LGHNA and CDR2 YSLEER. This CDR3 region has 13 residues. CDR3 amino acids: CASSREGSGTQYF. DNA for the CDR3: TGCGCCAGCAGCCGTGAGGGTTCGGGGACCCAGTACTTC.

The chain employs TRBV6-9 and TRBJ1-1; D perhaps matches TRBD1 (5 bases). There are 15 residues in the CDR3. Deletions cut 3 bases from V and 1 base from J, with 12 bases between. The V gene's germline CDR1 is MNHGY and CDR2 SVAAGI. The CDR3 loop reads CASSYVGAQNTEAFF. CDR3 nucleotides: TGTGCCAGCAGTTACGTAGGGGCCCAGAACACTGAAGCTTTCTTT.

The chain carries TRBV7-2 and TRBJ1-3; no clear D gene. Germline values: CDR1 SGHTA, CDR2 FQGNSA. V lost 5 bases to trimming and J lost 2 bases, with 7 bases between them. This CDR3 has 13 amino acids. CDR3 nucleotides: TGTGCCAGCAGCGAACTAGCTGGAAACACCATATATTTT. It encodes CASSELAGNTIYF.

The CDR3 DNA is TGTGCCAGCAGCTCGACCGAAGGAGGAGATACGCAGTATTTT. This codes for CASSSTEGGDTQYF. The chain couples TRBV7-9 to TRBJ2-3, with D possibly being TRBD2 (5 bases). Germline V gives CDR1 SEHNR, CDR2 FQNEAQ (reference sequence). V lost 4 bases to trimming and J lost 5 bases, with 13 bases between them. The CDR3 length is 14 residues.

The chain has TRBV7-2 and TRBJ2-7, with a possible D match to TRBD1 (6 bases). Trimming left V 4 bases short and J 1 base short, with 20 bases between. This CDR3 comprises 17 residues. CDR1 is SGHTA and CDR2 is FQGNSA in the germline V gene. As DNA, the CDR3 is TGTGCCAGCAGCTCGACGGGACACCCCTACCAATCCTACGAGCAGTACTTC. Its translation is CASSSTGHPYQSYEQYF.

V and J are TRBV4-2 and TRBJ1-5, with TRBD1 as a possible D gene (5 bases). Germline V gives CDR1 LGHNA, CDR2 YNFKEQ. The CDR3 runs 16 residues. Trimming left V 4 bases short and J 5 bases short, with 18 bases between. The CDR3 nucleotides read TGTGCCAGCAGCCCCACCAGCGGGGACGGGTATCAGCCCCAGCATTTT. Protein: CASSPTSGDGYQPQHF.

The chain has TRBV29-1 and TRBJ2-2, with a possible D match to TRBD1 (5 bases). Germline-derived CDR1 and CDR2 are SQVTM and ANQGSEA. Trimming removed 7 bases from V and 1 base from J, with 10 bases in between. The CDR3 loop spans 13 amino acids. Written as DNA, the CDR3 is TGCAGCGCCTATGGACAGAACACCGGGGAGCTGTTTTTT. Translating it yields CSAYGQNTGELFF.

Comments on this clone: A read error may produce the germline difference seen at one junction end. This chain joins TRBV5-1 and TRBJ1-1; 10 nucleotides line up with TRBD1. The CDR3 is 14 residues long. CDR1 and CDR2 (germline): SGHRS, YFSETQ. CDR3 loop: CASSGGQGNAEAFF. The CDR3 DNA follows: TGCGCCAGCAGCGGGGGACAGGGGAACGCTGAAGCTTTCTTT.

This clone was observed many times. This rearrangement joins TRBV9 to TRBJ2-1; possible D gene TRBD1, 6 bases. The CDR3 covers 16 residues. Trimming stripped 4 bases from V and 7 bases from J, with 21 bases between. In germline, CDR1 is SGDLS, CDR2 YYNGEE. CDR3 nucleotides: TGTGCCAGCAGCCCCCAAACCGGGACACGCGGTAATGAGCAGTTCTTC. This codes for CASSPQTGTRGNEQFF.

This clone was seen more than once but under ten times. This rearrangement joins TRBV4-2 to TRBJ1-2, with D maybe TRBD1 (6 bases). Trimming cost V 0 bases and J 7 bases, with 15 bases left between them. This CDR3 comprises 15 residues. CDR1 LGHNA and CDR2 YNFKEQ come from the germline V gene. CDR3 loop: CASSQDRGRGSGYTF. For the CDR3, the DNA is TGTGCCAGCAGCCAAGATCGGGGCAGGGGCAGTGGCTACACCTTC.